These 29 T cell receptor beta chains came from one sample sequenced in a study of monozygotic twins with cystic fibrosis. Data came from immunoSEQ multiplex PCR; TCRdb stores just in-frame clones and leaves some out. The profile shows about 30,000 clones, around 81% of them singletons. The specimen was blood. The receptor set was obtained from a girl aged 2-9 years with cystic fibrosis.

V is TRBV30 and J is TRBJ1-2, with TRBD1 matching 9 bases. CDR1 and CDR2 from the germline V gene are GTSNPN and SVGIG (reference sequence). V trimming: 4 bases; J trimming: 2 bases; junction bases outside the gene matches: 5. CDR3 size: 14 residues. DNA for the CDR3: TGTGCCTGGACGAAAGGACAGGGGAACTATGGCTACACCTTC. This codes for CAWTKGQGNYGYTF.

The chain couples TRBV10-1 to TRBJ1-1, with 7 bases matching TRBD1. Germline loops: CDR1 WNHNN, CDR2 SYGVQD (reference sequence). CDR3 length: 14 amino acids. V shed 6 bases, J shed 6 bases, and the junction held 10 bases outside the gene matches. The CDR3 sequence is CASSADRVGAEAFF. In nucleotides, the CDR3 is TGCGCCAGCAGCGCTGACAGGGTGGGCGCTGAAGCTTTCTTT.

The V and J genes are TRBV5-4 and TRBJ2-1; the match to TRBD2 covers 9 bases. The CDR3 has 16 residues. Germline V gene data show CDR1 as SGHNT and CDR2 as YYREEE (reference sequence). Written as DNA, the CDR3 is TGTGCTAGCTATCGTGGTGGGCTAGCGGGAAACAATGAGCAGTTCTTC. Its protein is CASYRGGLAGNNEQFF.

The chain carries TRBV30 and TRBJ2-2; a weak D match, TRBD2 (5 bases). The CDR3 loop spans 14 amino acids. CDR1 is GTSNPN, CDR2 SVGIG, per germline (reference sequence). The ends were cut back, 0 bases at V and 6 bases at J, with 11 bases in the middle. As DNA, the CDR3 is TGTGCCTGGAGTGTATTAACCGGGGCCGGGGAGCTGTTTTTT. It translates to CAWSVLTGAGELFF.

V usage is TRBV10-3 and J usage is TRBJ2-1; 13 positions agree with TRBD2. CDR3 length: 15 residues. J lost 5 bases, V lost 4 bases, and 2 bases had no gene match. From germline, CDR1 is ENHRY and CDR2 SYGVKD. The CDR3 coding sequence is TGTGCCATCAGTGGACTAGCGGGAGGTAACAATGAGCAGTTCTTC. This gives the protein CAISGLAGGNNEQFF.

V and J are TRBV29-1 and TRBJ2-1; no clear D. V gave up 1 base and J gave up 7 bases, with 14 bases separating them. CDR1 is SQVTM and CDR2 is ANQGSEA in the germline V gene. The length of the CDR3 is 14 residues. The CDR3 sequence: CSVEGFRSGNEQFF. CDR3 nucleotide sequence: TGCAGCGTTGAAGGGTTCAGGTCCGGGAATGAGCAGTTCTTC.

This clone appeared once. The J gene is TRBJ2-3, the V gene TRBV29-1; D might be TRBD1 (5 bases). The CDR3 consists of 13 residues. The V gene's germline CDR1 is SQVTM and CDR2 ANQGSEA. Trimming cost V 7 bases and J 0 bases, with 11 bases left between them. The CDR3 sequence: CSARQFSTDTQYF. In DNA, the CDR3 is TGCAGCGCCCGACAGTTTAGCACAGATACGCAGTATTTT.

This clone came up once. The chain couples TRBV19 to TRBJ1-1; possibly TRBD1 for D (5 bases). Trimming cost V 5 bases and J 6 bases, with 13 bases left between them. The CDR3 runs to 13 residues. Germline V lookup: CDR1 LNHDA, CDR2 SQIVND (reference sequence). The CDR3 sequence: CASSVTLGAEAFF. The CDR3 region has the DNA TGTGCCAGTAGTGTGACTTTAGGGGCTGAAGCTTTCTTT.

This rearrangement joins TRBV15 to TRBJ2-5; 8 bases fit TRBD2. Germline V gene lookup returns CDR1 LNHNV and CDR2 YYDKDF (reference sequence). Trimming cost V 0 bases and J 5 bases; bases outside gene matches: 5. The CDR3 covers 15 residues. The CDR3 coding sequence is TGTGCCACCAGCAGAGAACCGGGAGGGGGGGAGACCCAGTACTTC. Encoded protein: CATSREPGGGETQYF.

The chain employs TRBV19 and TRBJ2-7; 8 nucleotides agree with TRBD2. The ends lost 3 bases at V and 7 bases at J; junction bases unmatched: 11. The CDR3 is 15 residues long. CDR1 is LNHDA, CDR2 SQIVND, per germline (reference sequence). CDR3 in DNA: TGTGCCAGTAGTATCGGAGTAGCGGGAATGGGGGAGCAGTACTTC. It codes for CASSIGVAGMGEQYF.

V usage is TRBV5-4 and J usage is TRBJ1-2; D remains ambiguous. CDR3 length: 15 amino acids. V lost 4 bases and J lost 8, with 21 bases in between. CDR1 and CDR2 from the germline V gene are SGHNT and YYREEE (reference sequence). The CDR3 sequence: CASSPAEGRSGGYTF. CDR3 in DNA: TGTGCCAGCAGCCCGGCGGAGGGAAGATCTGGGGGCTACACCTTC.

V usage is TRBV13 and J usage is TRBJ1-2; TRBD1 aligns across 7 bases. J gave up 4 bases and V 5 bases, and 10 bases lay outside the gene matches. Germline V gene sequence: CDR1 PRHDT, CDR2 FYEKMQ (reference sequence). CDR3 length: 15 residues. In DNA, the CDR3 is TGTGCCAGCAGCCCTCGACAGGGTGGTGGCTATGGCTACACCTTC. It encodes CASSPRQGGGYGYTF.

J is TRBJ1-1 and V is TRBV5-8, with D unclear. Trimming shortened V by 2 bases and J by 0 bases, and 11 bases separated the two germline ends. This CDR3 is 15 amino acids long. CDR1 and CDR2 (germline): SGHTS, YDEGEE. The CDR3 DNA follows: TGTGCCAGCAGCTTTATCTACAGTCTGAACACTGAAGCTTTCTTT. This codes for CASSFIYSLNTEAFF.

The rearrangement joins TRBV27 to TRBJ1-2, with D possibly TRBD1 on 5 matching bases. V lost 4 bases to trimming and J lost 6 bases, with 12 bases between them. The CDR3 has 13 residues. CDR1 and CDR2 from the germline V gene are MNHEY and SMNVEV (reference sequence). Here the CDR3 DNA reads TGTGCCAGCAGTTGGGGACCGGGGAATGGCTACACCTTC. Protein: CASSWGPGNGYTF.

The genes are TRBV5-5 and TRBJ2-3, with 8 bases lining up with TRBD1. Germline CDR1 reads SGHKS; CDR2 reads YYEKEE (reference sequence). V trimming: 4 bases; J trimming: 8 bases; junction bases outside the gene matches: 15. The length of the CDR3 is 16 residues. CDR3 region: CASSDKAGGPAATQYF. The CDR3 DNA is TGTGCCAGCAGCGATAAGGCAGGGGGCCCAGCGGCTACGCAGTATTTT.

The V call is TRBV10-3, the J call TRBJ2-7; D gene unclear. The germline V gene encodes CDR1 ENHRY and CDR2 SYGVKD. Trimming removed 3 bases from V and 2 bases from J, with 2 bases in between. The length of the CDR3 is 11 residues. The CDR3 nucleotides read TGTGCCATCAGTGATACCTACGAGCAGTACTTC. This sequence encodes CAISDTYEQYF.

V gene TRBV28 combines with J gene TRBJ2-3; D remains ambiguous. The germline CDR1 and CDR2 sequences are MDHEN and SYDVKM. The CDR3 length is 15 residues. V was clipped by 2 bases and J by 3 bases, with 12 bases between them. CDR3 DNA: TGTGCCAGCAGTTTACACGGGTTTGGGACAGATACGCAGTATTTT. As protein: CASSLHGFGTDTQYF.

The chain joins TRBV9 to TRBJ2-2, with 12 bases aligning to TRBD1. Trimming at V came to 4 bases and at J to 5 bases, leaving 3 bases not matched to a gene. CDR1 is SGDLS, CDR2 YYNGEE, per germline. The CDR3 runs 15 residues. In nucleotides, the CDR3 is TGTGCCAGCAGCCCGGGACAGGGGGCAACCGGGGAGCTGTTTTTT. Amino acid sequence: CASSPGQGATGELFF.

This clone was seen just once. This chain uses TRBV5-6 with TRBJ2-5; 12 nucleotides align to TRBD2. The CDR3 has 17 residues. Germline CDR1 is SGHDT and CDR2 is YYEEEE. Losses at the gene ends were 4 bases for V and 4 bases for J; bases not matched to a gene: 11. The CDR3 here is CASSARTSGMRRETQYF. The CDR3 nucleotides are TGTGCCAGCAGCGCTAGGACTAGCGGGATGAGGAGAGAGACCCAGTACTTC.

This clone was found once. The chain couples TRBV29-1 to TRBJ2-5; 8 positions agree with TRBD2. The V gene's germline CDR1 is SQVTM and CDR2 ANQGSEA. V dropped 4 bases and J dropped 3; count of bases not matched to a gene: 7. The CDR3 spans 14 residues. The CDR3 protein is CSVAGGEGKETQYF. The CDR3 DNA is TGCAGCGTTGCGGGAGGGGAGGGGAAAGAGACCCAGTACTTC.

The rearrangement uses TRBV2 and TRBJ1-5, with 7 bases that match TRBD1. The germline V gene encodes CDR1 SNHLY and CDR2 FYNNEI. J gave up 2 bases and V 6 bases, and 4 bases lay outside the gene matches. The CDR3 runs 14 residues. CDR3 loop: CASSGGQGNQPQHF. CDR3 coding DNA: TGTGCCAGCAGCGGAGGACAGGGCAATCAGCCCCAGCATTTT.

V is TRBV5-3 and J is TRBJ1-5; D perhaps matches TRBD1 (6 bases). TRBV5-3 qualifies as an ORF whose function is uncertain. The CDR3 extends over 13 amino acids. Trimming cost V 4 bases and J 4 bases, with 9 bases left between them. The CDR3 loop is CARSLTGNQPQHF. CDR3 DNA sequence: TGTGCCAGAAGCCTAACAGGGAATCAGCCCCAGCATTTT.

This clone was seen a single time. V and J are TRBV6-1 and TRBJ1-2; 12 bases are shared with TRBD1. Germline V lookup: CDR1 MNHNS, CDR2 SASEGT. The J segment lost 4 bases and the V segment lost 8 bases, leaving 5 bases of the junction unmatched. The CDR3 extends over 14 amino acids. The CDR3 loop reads CASGRDRGPYGYTF. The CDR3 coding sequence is TGTGCCAGCGGAAGGGACAGGGGGCCCTATGGCTACACCTTC.

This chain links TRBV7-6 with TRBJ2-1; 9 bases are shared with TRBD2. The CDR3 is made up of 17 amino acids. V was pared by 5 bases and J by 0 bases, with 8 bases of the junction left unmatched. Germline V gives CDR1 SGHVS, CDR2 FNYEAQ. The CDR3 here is CASSLRLADSSYNEQFF. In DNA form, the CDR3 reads TGTGCCAGCAGCCTCAGACTAGCGGATAGCTCCTACAATGAGCAGTTCTTC.

CDR3 loop: CSVDNRDSGIYEQYF. The CDR3 region has the DNA TGCAGCGTCGACAACCGGGACAGTGGGATCTACGAGCAGTACTTC. The chain couples TRBV29-1 to TRBJ2-7; 7 nucleotides line up with TRBD1. Germline trimming cut 6 bases from V and 3 bases from J; bases unmatched to any gene: 14. The CDR3 is 15 residues long. Germline loops: CDR1 SQVTM, CDR2 ANQGSEA.

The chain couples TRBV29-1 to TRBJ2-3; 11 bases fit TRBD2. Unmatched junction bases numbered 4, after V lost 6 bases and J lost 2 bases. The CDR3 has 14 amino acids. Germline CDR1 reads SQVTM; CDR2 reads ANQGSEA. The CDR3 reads CSVPGLAATDTQYF. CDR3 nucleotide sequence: TGCAGCGTACCGGGACTAGCGGCCACAGATACGCAGTATTTT.

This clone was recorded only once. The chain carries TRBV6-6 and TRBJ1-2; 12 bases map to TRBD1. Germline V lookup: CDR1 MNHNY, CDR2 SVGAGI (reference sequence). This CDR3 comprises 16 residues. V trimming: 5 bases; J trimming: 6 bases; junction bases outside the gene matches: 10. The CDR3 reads CASSPPPGQGAHGYTF. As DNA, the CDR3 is TGTGCCAGCAGTCCACCCCCGGGACAGGGGGCGCATGGCTACACCTTC.

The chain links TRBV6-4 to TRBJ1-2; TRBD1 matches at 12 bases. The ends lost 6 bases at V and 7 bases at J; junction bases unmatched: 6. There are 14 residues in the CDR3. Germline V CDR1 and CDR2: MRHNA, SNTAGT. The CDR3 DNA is TGTGCCAGCAGCCGTGGGACAGGGGGCGGTGGCTACACCTTC. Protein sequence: CASSRGTGGGGYTF.

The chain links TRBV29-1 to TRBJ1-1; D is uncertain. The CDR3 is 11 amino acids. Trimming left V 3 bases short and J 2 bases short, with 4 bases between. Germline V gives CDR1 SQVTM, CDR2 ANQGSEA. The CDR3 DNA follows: TGCAGCGTTGATCCCAACACTGAAGCTTTCTTT. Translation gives CSVDPNTEAFF.